This T cell receptor (beta chain) emerged from a study of cytomegalovirus exposure and HLA in healthy donors. Across the study: Early release data held about 92 million unique TCRs from HLA-typed donors.

The PCR made use of 60 Vbeta and 13 Jbeta primers. Clones were read by immunoSEQ multiplex PCR, and TCRdb kept only the in-frame ones, dropping some. The sample lists fewer than 100,000 clones, 76% occurring once. V lost 2 bases and J lost 1; bases outside the gene matches: 6. The germline V gene has CDR1 MDHEN and CDR2 SYDVKM. The CDR3 contains 17 residues. General study points: A list of approximately 160 TCR beta chains associated with cytomegalovirus was given. Most TCR sequences were uncommon, yet certain public TCRs appeared in many donors.

To note about this clone: The antigen remains unidentified.

The specimen sequenced was PBMCs. The chain carries TRBV28 and TRBJ2-7; 12 bases are a match to TRBD2. The source is a man aged 35-49 years in good health and CMV-seronegative. DNA for the CDR3: TGTGCCAGCAGTTTAGTCCGACTAGCGGGGGAGTCCTACGAGCAGTACTTC. This gives the protein CASSLVRLAGESYEQYF. The full variable domain, in which reference TRBV28 and TRBJ2-7 provide the parts outside the CDR3, is DVKVTQSSRYLVKRTGEKVFLECVQDMDHENMFWYRQDPGLGLRLIYFSYDVKMKEKGDIPEGYSVSREKKERFSLILESASTNQTSMYLCASSLVRLAGESYEQYFGPGTRLTVT.